Described below is a single T cell receptor (beta chain) sequence and its context. This entry belongs to a study of T-cell memory formation after mild COVID-19. TCRdb fed the 5' RACE reads into MiXCR, producing one record per CDR3 protein. Of about 110,000 distinct CDR3 sequences in the sample, 9.5% to 15% were seen once. The J segment lost 3 bases and the V segment lost 6 bases, leaving 14 bases of the junction unmatched. Germline CDR1 SNHLY, CDR2 FYNNEI. The CDR3 length is 17 residues. The sample taken for sequencing was PBMCs or a T cell subset sorted from them (not recorded which). The sequence came from an adult woman who had mild COVID-19 (a few samples of this study predate the infection). Cell type and time point are not known. V is TRBV2 and J is TRBJ2-7; TRBD2 aligns across 10 bases. The CDR3 DNA reads as TGTGCCAGCAGAGTCCTAGCGGGGGCCCGCGAGGTCTACGAGCAGTACTTC. This sequence encodes CASRVLAGAREVYEQYF.